These T cell receptor beta chains were read from a single sample in a study of shared clonotypes between healthy human individuals. The method was immunoSEQ multiplex PCR; TCRdb's version includes in-frame clones alone and lacks a portion of them. The sample holds about 1.9 million clones; 80% to 95% are singletons and the top ten take approximately 1.6%. Sample: naive CD8+ T cells from PBMCs. These receptors came from a man between 18 and 29 years old in good health. Some clones in this sample may be carry-over from other donors' samples. CDR3s include the opening cysteine and the closing phenylalanine or tryptophan. D genes are given only for firm matches. Clone size is given for some rows only: seen once, a few or many times, or a class if the clone is expanded.

TRBJ2-1	NA	TRBV10-3	TRBD1	CAISEGQGVLSYNEQFF	TGTGCCATCAGTGAGGGTCAGGGGGTTCTGTCGTACAATGAGCAGTTCTTC
TRBJ2-2	NA	TRBV2	NA	CASSEALPRGLYANTGELFF	TGTGCCAGCAGTGAAGCGCTTCCCCGGGGCTTATACGCGAACACCGGGGAGCTGTTTTTT
TRBJ2-7	NA	TRBV29-1	NA	CSVLGRASYEQYF	TGCAGCGTTCTGGGGCGCGCTAGTTACGAGCAGTACTTC
TRBJ2-1	NA	TRBV18	NA	CASSPPSNEQFF	TGTGCCAGCTCACCACCCAGCAATGAGCAGTTCTTC
TRBJ1-1	NA	TRBV7-9	TRBD1	CASSLPKTGGMNTEAFF	TGTGCCAGCAGCTTACCAAAGACAGGGGGAATGAACACTGAAGCTTTCTTT
TRBJ2-3	NA	TRBV18	NA	CASSPGAGGSTDTQYF	TGTGCCAGCTCACCAGGAGCTGGGGGAAGCACAGATACGCAGTATTTT
TRBJ2-7	NA	TRBV28	NA	CASSPTGAYEQYF	TGTGCCAGCAGTCCGACAGGAGCCTACGAGCAGTACTTC
TRBJ2-1	NA	TRBV6-1	NA	CASSEKIGLADEQFF	TGTGCCAGCAGTGAAAAAATAGGGCTCGCCGATGAGCAGTTCTTC
TRBJ2-7	NA	TRBV9	TRBD2	CASSLTSGNSYEQYF	TGTGCCAGCAGCCTCACTAGCGGGAACTCCTACGAGCAGTACTTC
TRBJ1-5	NA	TRBV6-1	NA	CASTQAPQPSNQPQHF	TGTGCCAGCACTCAAGCCCCCCAACCTAGCAATCAGCCCCAGCATTTT
TRBJ2-1	NA	TRBV11-3	NA	CASSPPLGYEQFF	TGTGCCAGCAGCCCCCCCTTGGGTTATGAGCAGTTCTTC
TRBJ2-2	NA	TRBV7-6	TRBD2	CASSAQNPLAESFTGELFF	TGTGCCAGCAGCGCCCAAAACCCTCTAGCGGAGTCCTTTACCGGGGAGCTGTTTTTT
TRBJ1-6	NA	TRBV28	NA	CASSLDRTPLHF	TGTGCCAGCAGTCTCGACAGGACACCCCTCCACTTT
TRBJ1-1	NA	TRBV9	NA	CASSVGQQNTEAFF	TGTGCCAGCAGCGTGGGACAACAGAACACTGAAGCTTTCTTT
TRBJ2-7	NA	TRBV15	NA	CATSRPSYEQYF	TGTGCCACCAGCAGGCCATCCTACGAGCAGTACTTC
TRBJ2-7	NA	TRBV9	TRBD1	CASSVTDRGTYEQYF	TGTGCCAGCAGCGTAACGGACAGGGGAACCTACGAGCAGTACTTC
TRBJ2-7	NA	TRBV5-1	TRBD1	CASSAGGGLGGEQYF	TGCGCCAGCAGCGCAGGGGGCGGGCTGGGCGGCGAGCAGTACTTC
TRBJ2-1	NA	TRBV27	TRBD1	CASSLRQGGNNEQFF	TGTGCCAGCAGTTTAAGACAGGGGGGGAACAATGAGCAGTTCTTC
TRBJ2-2	NA	TRBV27	TRBD2	CASSLVAGETGELFF	TGTGCCAGCAGTTTGGTAGCGGGAGAAACCGGGGAGCTGTTTTTT
TRBJ2-7	NA	TRBV27	NA	CASSYGAAHTYEQYF	TGTGCCAGCAGTTACGGGGCAGCCCATACCTACGAGCAGTACTTC
TRBJ2-7	NA	TRBV9	TRBD1	CASSRSGTGFPEQYF	TGTGCCAGCAGCCGGTCGGGGACAGGGTTCCCCGAGCAGTACTTC
TRBJ2-6	NA	TRBV6-5	NA	CASSWGGHGGANVLTF	TGTGCCAGCAGTTGGGGGGGGCATGGCGGGGCCAACGTCCTGACTTTC
TRBJ2-7	NA	TRBV5-1	NA	CASSLAAAYLGYEQYF	TGCGCCAGCAGCTTGGCCGCGGCCTACCTCGGATACGAGCAGTACTTC
TRBJ1-3	NA	TRBV7-9	NA	CASSLVGFGNTIYF	TGTGCCAGCAGCTTAGTGGGTTTTGGAAACACCATATATTTT
TRBJ2-7	NA	TRBV28	NA	CASSLGPRVSFNEQYF	TGTGCCAGCAGTTTAGGCCCCCGGGTTTCGTTCAACGAGCAGTACTTC
TRBJ2-2	NA	TRBV14	NA	CASSQDWGTGFTGELFF	TGTGCCAGCAGCCAAGATTGGGGGACTGGATTCACCGGGGAGCTGTTTTTT
TRBJ2-7	NA	TRBV2	NA	CASSASGQSSYEQYF	TGTGCCAGCAGTGCCTCAGGACAGAGCTCCTACGAGCAGTACTTC
TRBJ1-1	NA	TRBV14	NA	CASSRGGDTEAFF	TGTGCCAGCAGTCGAGGAGGGGACACTGAAGCTTTCTTT
TRBJ1-1	NA	TRBV6-5	NA	CASSRDTGGSTEAFF	TGTGCCAGCAGTCGGGACACCGGTGGTTCCACTGAAGCTTTCTTT
TRBJ2-2	NA	TRBV5-6	NA	CASSPRGGTGELFF	TGTGCCAGCAGCCCGAGAGGAGGCACCGGGGAGCTGTTTTTT
TRBJ1-1	NA	TRBV27	NA	CASSSNRDRVF	TGTGCCAGCAGTTCGAACAGGGATAGGGTGTTC
TRBJ2-1	NA	TRBV7-3	NA	CASSLLGGGPQYNEQFF	TGTGCCAGCAGCCTCCTCGGAGGGGGCCCTCAATACAATGAGCAGTTCTTC
TRBJ2-7	NA	TRBV5-6	TRBD2	CASSPLAGSYEQYF	TGTGCCAGCAGCCCACTAGCGGGGAGCTACGAGCAGTACTTC
TRBJ1-2	few	TRBV9	TRBD1	CASSVGDRVDGYTF	TGTGCCAGCAGCGTAGGGGACAGGGTCGATGGCTACACCTTC
TRBJ2-6	NA	TRBV7-2	NA	CASSSRWGDWANVLTF	TGTGCCAGCAGCTCCCGATGGGGGGACTGGGCCAACGTCCTGACTTTC
TRBJ2-1	NA	TRBV4-1	NA	CASSRVFWDEQFF	TGCGCCAGCAGCCGAGTCTTCTGGGATGAGCAGTTCTTC
TRBJ2-7	NA	TRBV15	TRBD2	CATSSVPGTTSYEQYF	TGTGCCACCAGCAGCGTCCCCGGGACTACTTCGTACGAGCAGTACTTC
TRBJ2-7	NA	TRBV6-5	TRBD1	CASSYTGTAAYEQYF	TGTGCCAGCAGTTACACCGGGACAGCCGCCTACGAGCAGTACTTC
TRBJ2-1	NA	TRBV9	TRBD2	CASTTSGAPVTPYNEQFF	TGTGCCAGCACGACTAGCGGGGCGCCTGTCACCCCTTACAATGAGCAGTTCTTC
TRBJ2-7	NA	TRBV7-9	NA	CASSKPGTGIYEQYF	TGTGCCAGCAGCAAACCCGGGACTGGTATCTACGAGCAGTACTTC